Listed below are T cell receptor beta chains from one sample, sequenced in a study of circulating CD8 cells and anti-PD-1 response in melanoma. Using its own MiXCR run on the reads, TCRdb lists one record per CDR3 protein. The sample has about 460 distinct CDR3 sequences, about a tenth seen once. The sample here was CD8+ T cells from PBMCs, taken at baseline or after one month of anti-PD-1 therapy (not recorded which). Every receptor here comes from a human donor with melanoma. The CDR3 runs from the conserved cysteine through the conserved F or W. Fields, in order: J gene, D gene, V gene, clone size, CDR3 DNA, CDR3 protein. The D gene is left open where the match is weak. Some rows mark clone size as missing; the rest say once, few, many or name a class of expanded clone.

>TRBJ2-1|TRBD2|TRBV19|large
TGTGCCAGTAGCTCCCTAGCGGGAGGTTACAATGAGCAGTTCTTC
CASSSLAGGYNEQFF
>TRBJ2-3|TRBD2|TRBV24-1|medium-sized
TGTGCCACCAGTGCCGGGACTAGCGACACAGATACGCAGTATTTT
CATSAGTSDTDTQYF
>TRBJ2-2|.|TRBV28|.
TGTGCCAGCAGCCAGAACACCGGGGAGCTGTTTTTT
CASSQNTGELFF
>TRBJ2-5|TRBD2|TRBV27|medium-sized
TGTGCCAGCAGTTTAGGACTAGCATGGGAGACCCAGTACTTC
CASSLGLAWETQYF
>TRBJ1-1|.|TRBV28|medium-sized
TGTGCCAGCGCCAGGGGCACTGAAGCTTTCTTT
CASARGTEAFF
>TRBJ2-7|TRBD1|TRBV28|large
TGTGCCAGCACGAGACAGGGAGACTACGAGCAGTACTTC
CASTRQGDYEQYF
>TRBJ2-7|.|TRBV7-2|medium-sized
TGTGCCAGCAGCTTAGAGGGGTCGGGCCGCTCCTACGAGCAGTACTTC
CASSLEGSGRSYEQYF
>TRBJ2-2|.|TRBV28|large
TGTGCCAGCACCCACTTGACAGGAAACACCGGGGAGCTGTTTTTT
CASTHLTGNTGELFF
>TRBJ2-2|.|TRBV28|large
.
CASTNQTSMYLCASSFRGTGELFF
>TRBJ2-1|TRBD2|TRBV4-3|.
TGCGCCAGCAGCCAAGAAATCGCGACTAGCGGGAGTTACAATGAGCAGTTCTTC
CASSQEIATSGSYNEQFF
>TRBJ2-2|TRBD1|TRBV19|medium-sized
TGTGCCAGTAGTCCGGACAGGGGCGCCGGGGAGCTGTTTTTT
CASSPDRGAGELFF
>TRBJ2-1|TRBD2|TRBV20-1|medium-sized
TGCAGTGCTGACCCCGGGACTAGCGACTCCAGTGAGCAGTTCTTC
CSADPGTSDSSEQFF
>TRBJ2-3|TRBD1|TRBV6-4|medium-sized
TGTGCCAGCAGTACGGGACAGGGTGAAACAGATACGCAGTATTTT
CASSTGQGETDTQYF
>TRBJ2-7|TRBD2|TRBV20-1|large
TGCAGTGCTAGAGATGTTGCGGGAGTTGGTTACGAGCAGTACTTC
CSARDVAGVGYEQYF
>TRBJ2-1|.|TRBV7-2|medium-sized
TGTGCCAGCAGCTTCCGAGGGGTGGAGCCGCAAAATGAGCAGTTCTTC
CASSFRGVEPQNEQFF
>TRBJ2-1|TRBD1|TRBV29-1|medium-sized
TGCAGTGTTGAACCCCGGGACAGGAGTTACAATGAGCAGTTCTTC
CSVEPRDRSYNEQFF
>TRBJ2-1|TRBD2|TRBV5-4|large
TGTGCCAGCAGCCTTAGCGGGGAGTCCTACAATGAGCAGTTCTTC
CASSLSGESYNEQFF
>TRBJ2-2|TRBD2|TRBV2|large
TGTGCCAGCAGGGAAGGACTAGGAGGGACCGGGGAGCTGTTTTTT
CASREGLGGTGELFF
>TRBJ2-7|TRBD2|TRBV28|large
TGTGCCAGCAGTTTTTTAGCGGGAGGTTCCTACGAGCAGTACTTC
CASSFLAGGSYEQYF
>TRBJ1-1|TRBD1|TRBV20-1|medium-sized
TGCAGTGCAAAGAATCCGGACAGGGAGAACACTGAAGCTTTCTTT
CSAKNPDRENTEAFF
>TRBJ2-7|.|TRBV12-3/TRBV12-4|medium-sized
TGTGCCAGCGTTTGCGTGATAAGAGGACAGTACACTTCCTACGAGCAGTACTTC
CASVCVIRGQYTSYEQYF
>TRBJ2-7|.|TRBV20-1|.
TGCAGTGCTCGCAATGTGGCAAGAGGGTACGAGCAGCACTTC
CSARNVARGYEQHF
>TRBJ2-2|.|TRBV27|large
TGTGCCAGCAGTTGGAACAGCCTTAACACCGGGGAGCTGTTTTTT
CASSWNSLNTGELFF
>TRBJ2-7|.|TRBV19|.
TGTGCCAGTAGTATCGGTCCCTCCTCGGTCGAGCAGTACTTC
CASSIGPSSVEQYF
>TRBJ2-7|.|TRBV7-9|.
TGTGCCAGCAGCTTAGCCTTTTCCGAGCAGTACTTC
CASSLAFSEQYF
>TRBJ2-6|TRBD2|TRBV14|medium-sized
TGTGCCAGCAGCCAAGTGCGGGGGAAGGCGCGGGACCCCGGGGCCAACGTCCTGACTTTC
CASSQVRGKARDPGANVLTF
>TRBJ2-1|TRBD2|TRBV28|medium-sized
TGTGCCAGCAGTTTACCTAGCGGGAGCCCCGGGGTCTTC
CASSLPSGSPGVF
>TRBJ2-1|TRBD2|TRBV20-1|.
TGCAGTGTTAAGAGCGGGGGGAACAATGAGTGGCAGTTCTTC
CSVKSGGNNEWQFF
>TRBJ2-7|.|TRBV25-1|large
TGTGCCAGCACCACGCCACAGGGATTAGGAGAGCAGTACTTC
CASTTPQGLGEQYF
>TRBJ2-7|.|TRBV28|medium-sized
TGTGCCAGCAGTTCATCAGGGGGGGCGGGCGAGCAGTACTTC
CASSSSGGAGEQYF
>TRBJ2-1|TRBD1|TRBV29-1|medium-sized
TGCAGCGGGGACGGACAGGGGAACTCCTACAATGAGCAGTTCTTC
CSGDGQGNSYNEQFF
>TRBJ2-4|.|TRBV5-4|large
TGTGCCAGCAGCTCCCGGGATTACCTAGCCAAAAACATTCAGTACTTC
CASSSRDYLAKNIQYF
>TRBJ2-1|TRBD2|TRBV28|large
TGTGCCAGCAGTTTCGGCCGCCGGGGGGGGACGAATGAGCAGTTCTTC
CASSFGRRGGTNEQFF
>TRBJ2-2|.|TRBV29-1|medium-sized
TGCAGCGTTGTGAGCCTAGCGTCTCCCGGGGAGCTGTTTTTT
CSVVSLASPGELFF
>TRBJ2-5|TRBD2|TRBV7-3|.
TGTGCCAGCAGTCCAGCGGGAGCCGGAGAGACCCAGTACTTC
CASSPAGAGETQYF
>TRBJ1-1|.|TRBV14|medium-sized
TGTGCCAGCGTTAGTTGTGGCACTGAAGCTTTCTTT
CASVSCGTEAFF
>TRBJ2-7|TRBD2|TRBV20-1|medium-sized
TGCAGTGCTATTCCACTAGCGGAATCCTACGAGCAGTACTTC
CSAIPLAESYEQYF
>TRBJ2-7|.|TRBV27|medium-sized
TGTGCCAGCTCCGTTGACAGGATCTCCTACGAGCAGTACTTC
CASSVDRISYEQYF
>TRBJ2-7|.|TRBV20-1|large
TGCAGTGCTCGCAATGTAGCAAGAGGGTACGAGCAGTACTTC
CSARNVARGYEQYF
>TRBJ2-1|TRBD2|TRBV2|medium-sized
TGTGCCAGCAGTGAAGGTTCGGGGGGGCTAATAGTCTACAATGAGCAGTTCTTC
CASSEGSGGLIVYNEQFF
>TRBJ2-7|.|TRBV28|large
TGTGCCAGCGGGTCGTACGAGCAGTACTTC
CASGSYEQYF
>TRBJ2-3|TRBD2|TRBV28|large
TGTGCCAGCAGTTTATGGGCTAGCGGGCACACAGATACGCAGTATTTT
CASSLWASGHTDTQYF
>TRBJ2-3|TRBD2|TRBV20-1|large
TGCAGTGCTAGACCCCCTGGACTAGCGGGAGGTACCACTAGCACAGATACGCAGTATTTT
CSARPPGLAGGTTSTDTQYF